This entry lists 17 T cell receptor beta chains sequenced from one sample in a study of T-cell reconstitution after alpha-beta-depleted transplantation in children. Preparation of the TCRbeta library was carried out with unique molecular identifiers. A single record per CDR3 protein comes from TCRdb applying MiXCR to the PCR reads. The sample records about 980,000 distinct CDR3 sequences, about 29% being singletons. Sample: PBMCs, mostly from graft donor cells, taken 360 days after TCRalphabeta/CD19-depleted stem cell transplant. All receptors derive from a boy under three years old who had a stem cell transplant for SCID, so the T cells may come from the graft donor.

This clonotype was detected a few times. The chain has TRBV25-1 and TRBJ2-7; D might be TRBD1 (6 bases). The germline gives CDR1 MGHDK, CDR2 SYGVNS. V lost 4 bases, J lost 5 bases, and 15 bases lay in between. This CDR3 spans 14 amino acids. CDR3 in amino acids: CASSVPGRGNEQYF. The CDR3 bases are TGTGCCAGCAGTGTACCTGGCAGGGGAAACGAGCAGTACTTC.

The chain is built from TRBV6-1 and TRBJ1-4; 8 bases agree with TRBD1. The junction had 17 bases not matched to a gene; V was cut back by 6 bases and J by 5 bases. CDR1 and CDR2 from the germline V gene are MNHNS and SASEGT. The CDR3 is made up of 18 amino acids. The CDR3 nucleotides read TGTGCCAGCAGCTTGAAACGAGGCAGGGGGCTAGGAAATGAAAAACTGTTTTTT. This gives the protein CASSLKRGRGLGNEKLFF.

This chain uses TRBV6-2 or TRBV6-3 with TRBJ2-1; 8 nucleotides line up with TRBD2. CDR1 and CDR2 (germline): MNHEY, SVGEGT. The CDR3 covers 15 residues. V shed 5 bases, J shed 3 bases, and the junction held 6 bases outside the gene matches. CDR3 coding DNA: TGTGCCAGCAGTCGGGGGGGCTGGGGCTACAATGAGCAGTTCTTC. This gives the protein CASSRGGWGYNEQFF.

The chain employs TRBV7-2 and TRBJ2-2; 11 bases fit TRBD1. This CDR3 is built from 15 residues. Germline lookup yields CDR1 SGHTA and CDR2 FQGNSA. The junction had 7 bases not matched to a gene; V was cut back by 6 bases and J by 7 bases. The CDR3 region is CASSRTGGGSGELFF. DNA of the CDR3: TGTGCCAGCAGTCGGACAGGGGGCGGAAGCGGGGAGCTGTTTTTT.

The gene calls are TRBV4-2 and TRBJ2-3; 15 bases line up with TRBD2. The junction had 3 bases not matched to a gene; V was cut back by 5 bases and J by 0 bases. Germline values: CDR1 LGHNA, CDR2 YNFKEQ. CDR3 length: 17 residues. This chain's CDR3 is CASSVGLAGGSTDTQYF. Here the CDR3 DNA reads TGTGCCAGCAGCGTCGGACTAGCGGGGGGGAGCACAGATACGCAGTATTTT.

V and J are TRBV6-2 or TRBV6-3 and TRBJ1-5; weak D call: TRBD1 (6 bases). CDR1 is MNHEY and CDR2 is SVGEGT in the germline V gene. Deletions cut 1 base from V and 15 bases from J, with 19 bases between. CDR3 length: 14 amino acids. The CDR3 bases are TGTGCCAGCAGTTACTTAAGGACAGCCGGTCAGAGGCATTTT. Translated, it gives CASSYLRTAGQRHF.

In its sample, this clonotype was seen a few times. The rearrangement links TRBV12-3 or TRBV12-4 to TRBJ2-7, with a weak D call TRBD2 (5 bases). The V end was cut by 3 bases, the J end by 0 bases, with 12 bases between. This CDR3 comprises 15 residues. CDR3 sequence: CASSFLALGSYEQYF. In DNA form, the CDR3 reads TGTGCCAGCAGTTTCCTAGCCCTCGGCTCCTACGAGCAGTACTTC.

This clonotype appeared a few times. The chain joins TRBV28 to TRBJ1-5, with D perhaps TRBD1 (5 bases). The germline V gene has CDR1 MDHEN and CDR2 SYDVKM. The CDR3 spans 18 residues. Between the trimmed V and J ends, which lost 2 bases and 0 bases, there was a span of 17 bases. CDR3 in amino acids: CASSLLPGAADSNQPQHF. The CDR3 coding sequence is TGTGCCAGCAGTTTACTCCCCGGGGCAGCGGATAGCAATCAGCCCCAGCATTTT.

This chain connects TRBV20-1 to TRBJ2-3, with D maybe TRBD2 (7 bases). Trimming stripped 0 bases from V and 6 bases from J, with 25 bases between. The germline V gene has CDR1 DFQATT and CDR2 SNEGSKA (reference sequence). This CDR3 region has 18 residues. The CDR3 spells CSARDLYGGPSRADTQYF. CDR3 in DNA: TGCAGTGCTAGAGATCTTTACGGGGGGCCCTCTCGGGCGGATACGCAGTATTTT.

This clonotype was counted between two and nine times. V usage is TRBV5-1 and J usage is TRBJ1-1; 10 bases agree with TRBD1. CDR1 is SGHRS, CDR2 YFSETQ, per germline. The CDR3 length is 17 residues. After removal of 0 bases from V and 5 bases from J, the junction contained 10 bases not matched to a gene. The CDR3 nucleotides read TGCGCCAGCAGCTTGGTCGGGACAGGGGAGCCGGGAACTGAAGCTTTCTTT. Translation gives CASSLVGTGEPGTEAFF.

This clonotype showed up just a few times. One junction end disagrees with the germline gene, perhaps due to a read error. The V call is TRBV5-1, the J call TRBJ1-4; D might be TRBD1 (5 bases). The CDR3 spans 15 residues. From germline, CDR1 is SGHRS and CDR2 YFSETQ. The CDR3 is CASSLSGTANEKLFF. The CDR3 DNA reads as TGTGCCAGCAGTTTAAGCGGGACTGCAAATGAAAAACTGTTTTTT. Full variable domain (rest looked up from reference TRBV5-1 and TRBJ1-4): KAGVTQTPRYLIKTRGQQVTLSCSPISGHRSVSWYQQTPGQGLQFLFEYFSETQRNKGNFPGRFSGRQFSNSRSEMNVSTLELGDSALYLCASSLSGTANEKLFFGSGTQLSVL.

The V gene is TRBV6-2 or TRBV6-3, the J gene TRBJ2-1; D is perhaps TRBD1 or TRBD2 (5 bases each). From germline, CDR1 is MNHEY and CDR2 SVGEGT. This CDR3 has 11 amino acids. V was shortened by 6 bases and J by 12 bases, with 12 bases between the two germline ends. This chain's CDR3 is CASSDSRGQFF. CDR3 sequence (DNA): TGTGCCAGCAGCGACAGCCGGGGGCAGTTCTTC.

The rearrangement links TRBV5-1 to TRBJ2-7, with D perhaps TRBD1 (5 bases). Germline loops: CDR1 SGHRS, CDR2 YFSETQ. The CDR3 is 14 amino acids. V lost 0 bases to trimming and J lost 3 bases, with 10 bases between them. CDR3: CASSLAQGNYEQYF. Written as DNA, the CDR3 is TGCGCCAGCAGCTTGGCCCAGGGAAACTACGAGCAGTACTTC.

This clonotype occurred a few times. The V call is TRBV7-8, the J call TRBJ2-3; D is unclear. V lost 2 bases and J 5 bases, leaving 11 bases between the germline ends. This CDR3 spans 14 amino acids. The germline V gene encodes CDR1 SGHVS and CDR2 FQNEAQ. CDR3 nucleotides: TGTGCCAGCAGCTTACAGAAGGCTGAAGATACGCAGTATTTT. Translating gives CASSLQKAEDTQYF.

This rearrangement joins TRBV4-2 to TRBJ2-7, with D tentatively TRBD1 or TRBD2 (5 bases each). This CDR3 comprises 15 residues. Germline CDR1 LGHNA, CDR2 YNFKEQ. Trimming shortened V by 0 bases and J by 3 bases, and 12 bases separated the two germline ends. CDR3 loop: CASSQEGGTGYEQYF. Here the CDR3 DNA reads TGTGCCAGCAGCCAAGAGGGTGGGACGGGCTACGAGCAGTACTTC.

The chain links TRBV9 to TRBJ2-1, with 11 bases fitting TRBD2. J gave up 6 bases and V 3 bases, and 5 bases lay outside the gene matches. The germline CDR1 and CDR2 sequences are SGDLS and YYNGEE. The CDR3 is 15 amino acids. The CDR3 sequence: CASSEGLAAGNEQFF. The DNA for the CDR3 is TGTGCCAGCAGCGAGGGACTAGCGGCTGGCAATGAGCAGTTCTTC.

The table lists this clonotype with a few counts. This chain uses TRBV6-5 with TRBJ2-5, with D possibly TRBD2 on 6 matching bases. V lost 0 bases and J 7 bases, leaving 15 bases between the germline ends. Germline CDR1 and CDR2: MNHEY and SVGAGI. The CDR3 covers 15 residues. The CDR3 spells CASSYSPSRRGTQYF. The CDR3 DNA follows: TGTGCCAGCAGTTACTCGCCTTCAAGGCGGGGGACCCAGTACTTC.